Sequencing of this T cell receptor beta chain was carried out in a study of cytomegalovirus exposure and HLA in healthy donors. Study observations and caveats: Most TCR sequences showed up rarely, but some public TCRs showed up in many donors.

V lost 6 bases and J 4 bases, leaving 10 bases between the germline ends. CDR3 length: 13 residues. Germline V CDR1 and CDR2: MNHEY, SVGAGI. This clone showed up just a few times. Its antigen is as yet unknown. Measured with immunoSEQ multiplex PCR; TCRdb has only the in-frame clones, and not every one. Among around 150,000 clones listed, roughly 90% were seen once. Sequenced: PBMCs. The TCR originated in a woman aged 18-35 years in good health and CMV-seropositive. The rearrangement links TRBV6-5 to TRBJ1-5, with unresolved D. In nucleotides, the CDR3 is TGTGCCAGCAGCCGAAGGAGTAATCAGCCCCAGCATTTT. Amino acid sequence: CASSRRSNQPQHF.